Each of the 20 T cell receptor beta chains below was sequenced from the same sample in a study of CD8+ T cells in alopecia areata. Reverse transcription of extracted RNA yielded cDNA, which provided the sequencing template. Some clones are missing from TCRdb's copy, which holds only in-frame ones; the method was immunoSEQ multiplex PCR. This sample has around 190,000 clones; around three fifths occur once, and the top ten carry approximately 4.9%. Specimen: CD8+ T cells sorted from blood. Receptors originate from a human donor in good health.

The V gene is TRBV5-1, the J gene TRBJ1-1; D not certain. The CDR3 has 12 amino acids. V lost 5 bases, J lost 5 bases, and 10 bases lay in between. CDR1 is SGHRS and CDR2 is YFSETQ in the germline V gene. This chain's CDR3 is CASRISSTEAFF. The CDR3 DNA follows: TGCGCCAGCAGGATTTCATCGACTGAAGCTTTCTTT.

This clone has only one observation. The rearrangement links TRBV29-1 to TRBJ1-5, with TRBD1 as a possible D gene (6 bases). This CDR3 region has 12 residues. With 4 bases removed from V and 11 bases from J, the gap between germline ends came to 15 bases. Germline V gene data show CDR1 as SQVTM and CDR2 as ANQGSEA. The CDR3 nucleotides are TGCAGCGTTGTCGACGGGGGCGAAGCCCAGCATTTT. Translated: CSVVDGGEAQHF.

In regard to this clone: At one end the junction does not follow the germline gene, possibly because of a read error. The chain couples TRBV5-1 to TRBJ1-1; D gene ambiguous. The CDR3 extends over 12 amino acids. CDR1 and CDR2 (germline): SGHRS, YFSETQ. DNA for the CDR3: TGCGCCAGCAGCTTGGTGAATACTGAAGCTTTCTTT. Protein sequence: CASSLVNTEAFF.

V and J are TRBV5-1 and TRBJ2-7; D is ambiguous. CDR3 length equals 11 residues. The V gene's germline CDR1 is SGHRS and CDR2 YFSETQ. V lost 6 bases and J 4 bases, leaving 8 bases between the germline ends. CDR3 loop: CASTDGYEQYF. The CDR3 DNA follows: TGCGCCAGCACCGACGGTTACGAGCAGTACTTC.

This clone turned up a few times. The chain is built from TRBV11-2 and TRBJ2-3, with D possibly TRBD2 on 6 matching bases. The V end lost 1 base, the J end lost 4 bases, and 12 bases lay between the germline ends. Germline V gene data show CDR1 as SGHAT and CDR2 as FQNNGV. CDR3 length: 15 amino acids. Written as DNA, the CDR3 is TGTGCCAGCAGCTTAGTTAGTGGGGAGGCAGATACGCAGTATTTT. It codes for CASSLVSGEADTQYF.

This clone was picked up a small number of times. This chain links TRBV29-1 with TRBJ2-7; the D gene is possibly TRBD2 (5 bases). Per the germline V gene, CDR1 is SQVTM and CDR2 is ANQGSEA. The CDR3 extends over 13 amino acids. V was pared by 2 bases and J by 2 bases, with 10 bases between. This CDR3 reads CSVELGNPYEQYF. The CDR3 DNA reads as TGCAGCGTTGAACTCGGGAATCCCTACGAGCAGTACTTC.

This chain uses TRBV11-1 with TRBJ2-3; no clear D gene. Per germline, CDR1 SGHAT and CDR2 FQDESV (reference sequence). CDR3 length: 13 residues. The V and J ends lost 4 bases and 2 bases respectively, with 7 bases between them. CDR3 DNA sequence: TGTGCCAGCAGCTCCCAGAACACAGATACGCAGTATTTT. The encoded protein is CASSSQNTDTQYF.

This chain links TRBV11-2 with TRBJ2-2, with D perhaps matching TRBD1 (6 bases). V gave up 5 bases and J gave up 1 base, with 11 bases separating them. Germline lookup yields CDR1 SGHAT and CDR2 FQNNGV. CDR3 size: 15 residues. Written as DNA, the CDR3 is TGTGCCAGCAGCCTCTCCAGGGGGAACACCGGGGAGCTGTTTTTT. Translated, it gives CASSLSRGNTGELFF. Supplemented by reference TRBV11-2 and TRBJ2-2, the full variable domain reads EAGVAQSPRYKIIEKRQSVAFWCNPISGHATLYWYQQILGQGPKLLIQFQNNGVVDDSQLPKDRFSAERLKGVDSTLKIQPAKLEDSAVYLCASSLSRGNTGELFFGEGSRLTVL.

The chain is built from TRBV4-1 and TRBJ2-7, with D perhaps matching TRBD2 (6 bases). In germline, CDR1 is MGHRA, CDR2 YSYEKL. Trimming left V 0 bases short and J 5 bases short, with 17 bases between. The CDR3 has 16 residues. Here the CDR3 reads CASSQDAAGLGDEQYF. The CDR3 DNA is TGCGCCAGCAGCCAAGATGCTGCGGGGCTTGGGGACGAGCAGTACTTC.

This clone was recorded once. The chain has TRBV7-9 and TRBJ2-5, with TRBD2 matching over 7 bases. The CDR3 covers 16 residues. The V gene's germline CDR1 is SEHNR and CDR2 FQNEAQ (reference sequence). V was pared by 5 bases and J by 5 bases, with 14 bases of the junction left unmatched. The CDR3 region has the DNA TGTGCCAGCAGCCCCCCACCTGGGAGGGTCATGGAGACCCAGTACTTC. This encodes CASSPPPGRVMETQYF. The full variable domain, its missing parts supplied by reference TRBV7-9 and TRBJ2-5, is DTGVSQNPRHKITKRGQNVTFRCDPISEHNRLYWYRQTLGQGPEFLTYFQNEAQLEKSRLLSDRFSAERPKGSFSTLEIQRTEQGDSAMYLCASSPPPGRVMETQYFGPGTRLLVL.

This chain links TRBV7-9 with TRBJ2-7, with a weak D call TRBD1 (6 bases). Deletions cut 10 bases from V and 3 bases from J, with 13 bases between. CDR1 SEHNR and CDR2 FQNEAQ come from the germline V gene (reference sequence). The CDR3 has 12 amino acids. The CDR3 bases are TGTGCCACCCAGCTGGACAGCTACGAGCAGTACTTC. Encoded protein: CATQLDSYEQYF.

The chain joins TRBV5-1 to TRBJ2-5; TRBD2 might be the D (6 bases). CDR3 length: 14 amino acids. Trimming cost V 1 base and J 5 bases, with 12 bases left between them. The germline gives CDR1 SGHRS, CDR2 YFSETQ. The CDR3 DNA sequence: TGCGCCAGCAGCTTGCCTAGCCGGGGGGAGACCCAGTACTTC. Protein sequence: CASSLPSRGETQYF.

This clone turned up a few times. The chain couples TRBV29-1 to TRBJ1-1; D perhaps matches TRBD1 (6 bases). The CDR3 is made up of 14 amino acids. The germline V gene has CDR1 SQVTM and CDR2 ANQGSEA. Trimming pared 6 bases from V and 0 bases from J, leaving 14 bases between. CDR3 sequence: CSVGIDRLNTEAFF. The CDR3, as DNA: TGCAGCGTCGGTATTGACAGGTTGAACACTGAAGCTTTCTTT.

The chain combines TRBV4-1 with TRBJ2-3; weak D call: TRBD1 (6 bases). This CDR3 region has 16 residues. CDR1 MGHRA and CDR2 YSYEKL come from the germline V gene. The V end was cut by 3 bases, the J end by 0 bases, with 13 bases between. Here the CDR3 DNA reads TGCGCCAGCAGCCAGGTCGGACAGACTAGCACAGATACGCAGTATTTT. This encodes CASSQVGQTSTDTQYF.

V is TRBV5-1 and J is TRBJ1-1; D gene ambiguous. V lost 0 bases and J lost 1, with 10 bases in between. This CDR3 is built from 15 residues. Germline assignment: CDR1 SGHRS and CDR2 YFSETQ. The CDR3 region has the DNA TGCGCCAGCAGCTTGGTCGTGCCCCCGAACACTGAAGCTTTCTTT. Its protein is CASSLVVPPNTEAFF.

The chain carries TRBV9 and TRBJ2-5, with 13 nucleotides matching TRBD2. With V trimmed by 3 bases and J by 7 bases, 9 bases remained unmatched. This CDR3 region has 16 residues. CDR1 SGDLS and CDR2 YYNGEE come from the germline V gene. The CDR3 DNA reads TGTGCCAGCAGCGCGGGACTAGCGGGAACCTGGGGGACCCAGTACTTC. This gives the protein CASSAGLAGTWGTQYF.

V gene TRBV29-1 combines with J gene TRBJ1-2; a weak D match, TRBD1 (5 bases). Germline V gives CDR1 SQVTM, CDR2 ANQGSEA. There are 12 residues in the CDR3. Between the trimmed V and J ends, which lost 6 bases and 4 bases, there was a span of 12 bases. In DNA form, the CDR3 reads TGCAGCGTCCTCAGGGCTGTCTATGGCTACACCTTC. Amino acid sequence: CSVLRAVYGYTF.

The rearrangement links TRBV13 to TRBJ2-1, with D perhaps TRBD1 or TRBD2 (5 bases each). CDR3 length: 15 amino acids. In germline, CDR1 is PRHDT, CDR2 FYEKMQ (reference sequence). The ends were cut back, 4 bases at V and 4 bases at J, with 14 bases in the middle. The CDR3 reads CASSYGTTSYNEQFF. CDR3 in DNA: TGTGCCAGCAGCTACGGGACCACATCTTACAATGAGCAGTTCTTC.

This chain uses TRBV29-1 with TRBJ2-3, with 8 bases aligning to TRBD1. CDR3 size: 13 residues. CDR1 is SQVTM and CDR2 is ANQGSEA in the germline V gene. V shed 5 bases and J 3 bases; nucleotides not matched to a gene: 4. This CDR3 is CSVPGGETDTQYF. In nucleotides, the CDR3 is TGCAGCGTTCCAGGGGGCGAGACAGATACGCAGTATTTT.

This chain connects TRBV19 to TRBJ1-1; 7 bases fit TRBD1. Germline V gene data show CDR1 as LNHDA and CDR2 as SQIVND (reference sequence). After removal of 3 bases from V and 0 bases from J, the junction contained 1 base not matched to a gene. The CDR3 consists of 14 residues. The CDR3 nucleotides are TGTGCCAGTAGTATGGGGACAGTGAACACTGAAGCTTTCTTT. Protein product: CASSMGTVNTEAFF.